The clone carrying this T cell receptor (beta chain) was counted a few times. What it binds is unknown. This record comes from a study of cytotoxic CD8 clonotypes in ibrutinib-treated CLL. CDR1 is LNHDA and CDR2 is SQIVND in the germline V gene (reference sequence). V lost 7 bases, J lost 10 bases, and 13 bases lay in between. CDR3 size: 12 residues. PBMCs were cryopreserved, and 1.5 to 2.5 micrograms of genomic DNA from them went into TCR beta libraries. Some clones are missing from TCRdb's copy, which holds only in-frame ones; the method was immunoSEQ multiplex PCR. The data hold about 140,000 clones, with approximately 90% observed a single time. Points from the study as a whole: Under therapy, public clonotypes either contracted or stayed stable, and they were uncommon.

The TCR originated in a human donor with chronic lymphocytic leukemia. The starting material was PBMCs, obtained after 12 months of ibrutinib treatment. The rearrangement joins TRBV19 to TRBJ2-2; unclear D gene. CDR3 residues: CASMYLDLELFF. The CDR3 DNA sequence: TGTGCCAGTATGTATTTGGACCTGGAGCTGTTTTTT.